The 12 T cell receptor beta chains presented below share a single source sample, sequenced in a study of beta chain features in type 1 diabetes (dated by TCRdb to the late 2010s). Libraries came from the immunoSEQ multiplex PCR assay. The entire amount of isolated RNA was reverse transcribed using the High Capacity cDNA Reverse Transcription Kit, so the sequenced TCRB transcripts were expressed ones. TCRdb obtained this table from immuneACCESS and retained in-frame rearrangements with V and J assigned. These tables miss some clones; where compared with another copy, unresolved V genes account for less than half of the shortfall, and the remainder is unexplained. This sample gives a few hundred thousand clones in total; 13% to 15% of them show up just once. The ten top clones hold approximately 7% of the sample. The sequencing sample was made of central memory CD4+ T cells from blood. The receptors were gathered from a man between 25 and 39 years old in good health.

This clone was seen more than once but under ten times. V gene TRBV5-6 combines with J gene TRBJ1-1; 8 positions agree with TRBD1. The CDR3 totals 14 residues. From germline, CDR1 is SGHDT and CDR2 YYEEEE. J gave up 14 bases and V 0 bases, and 12 bases lay outside the gene matches. In nucleotides, the CDR3 is TGTGCCAGCAGCTTGGCCACGAGGACAGGGAGTGGGTTCTTT. Its protein is CASSLATRTGSGFF. The entire variable domain, with the rest obtained from reference TRBV5-6 and TRBJ1-1, is as follows: DAGVTQSPTHLIKTRGQQVTLRCSPKSGHDTVSWYQQALGQGPQFIFQYYEEEERQRGNFPDRFSGHQFPNYSSELNVNALLLGDSALYLCASSLATRTGSGFFGQGTRLTVV.

The sample holds many counts of this clone. The chain has TRBV19 and TRBJ2-1; D remains ambiguous. Trimming shortened V by 6 bases and J by 0 bases, and 12 bases separated the two germline ends. Germline values: CDR1 LNHDA, CDR2 SQIVND (reference sequence). The CDR3 is 15 amino acids. The CDR3 protein is CASSLDRYSYNEQFF. In DNA form, the CDR3 reads TGTGCCAGTAGCCTGGACCGTTACTCCTACAATGAGCAGTTCTTC.

The rearrangement uses TRBV9 and TRBJ1-2; weak D call: TRBD1 (6 bases). This CDR3 has 14 amino acids. The V and J ends lost 4 bases and 10 bases respectively, with 20 bases between them. Germline V gives CDR1 SGDLS, CDR2 YYNGEE. The CDR3 loop reads CASSRQNGQQDYTF. CDR3 DNA sequence: TGTGCCAGCAGCCGACAAAATGGACAGCAGGACTACACCTTC.

This clone was seen only a few times. The chain joins TRBV10-3 to TRBJ1-1; 9 bases map to TRBD1. The CDR3 covers 15 residues. Trimming took 7 bases from V and 0 from J; bases not matched to a gene: 6. Germline lookup yields CDR1 ENHRY and CDR2 SYGVKD. CDR3 in DNA: TGTGCCATCACCCCCAGGACAGGGGTGAACACTGAAGCTTTCTTT. This translates into CAITPRTGVNTEAFF.

A note on this clone: Other DNA sequences in the same sample also yield this CDR3. The chain uses TRBV27 and TRBJ1-1; a weak D match, TRBD1 (6 bases). Trimming took off 8 bases at V and 0 bases at J, with 10 bases between the two ends. CDR3 length equals 13 residues. Germline loops: CDR1 MNHEY, CDR2 SMNVEV (reference sequence). CDR3 sequence: CASGGFMNTEAFF. The CDR3 nucleotides read TGTGCCAGCGGGGGCTTCATGAACACTGAAGCTTTCTTT.

The chain carries TRBV19 and TRBJ2-5; the D is unclear. The length of the CDR3 is 14 residues. CDR1 LNHDA and CDR2 SQIVND come from the germline V gene (reference sequence). The V end was cut by 2 bases, the J end by 3 bases, with 10 bases between. The CDR3 DNA follows: TGTGCCAGTAGTATAAGTGGTAGAAAAGAGACCCAGTACTTC. It translates to CASSISGRKETQYF.

The chain links TRBV18 to TRBJ1-3, with 7 bases identical to TRBD1. CDR3 length equals 16 residues. From germline, CDR1 is KGHSH and CDR2 LQKENI. The V gene end was trimmed by 4 bases and the J gene end by 3 bases; junction bases not matched to a gene: 9. The DNA of the CDR3 is TGTGCCAGCTCACAGGCTTTCCGGGACAGTGGAAACACCATATATTTT. It translates to CASSQAFRDSGNTIYF.

The V gene is TRBV6-1, the J gene TRBJ2-7; D gene uncertain. Trimming removed 5 bases from V and 0 bases from J, with 5 bases in between. The length of the CDR3 is 12 residues. The germline gives CDR1 MNHNS, CDR2 SASEGT. CDR3 loop: CASSFASYEQYF. CDR3 nucleotide sequence: TGTGCCAGCAGTTTCGCCTCCTACGAGCAGTACTTC.

This clone has just a few counts. V and J are TRBV5-6 and TRBJ2-5; 11 nucleotides align to TRBD2. The CDR3 length is 14 residues. Germline lookup yields CDR1 SGHDT and CDR2 YYEEEE. The junction had 4 bases not matched to a gene; V was cut back by 4 bases and J by 5 bases. In DNA, the CDR3 is TGTGCCAGCAGCCTAGCGGGAGGAGTGGAGACCCAGTACTTC. This encodes CASSLAGGVETQYF.

CDR3 region: CASSPPYRPSYNEQFF. CDR3 DNA: TGTGCCAGTAGTCCCCCTTATAGACCCTCCTACAATGAGCAGTTCTTC. The V gene is TRBV19, the J gene TRBJ2-1, with D unclear. Germline V CDR1 and CDR2: LNHDA, SQIVND (reference sequence). The CDR3 length is 16 residues. Trimming took off 5 bases at V and 0 bases at J, with 14 bases between the two ends.

This clone was counted between two and nine times. This chain uses TRBV7-9 with TRBJ1-2, with D possibly being TRBD1 (6 bases). Per the germline V gene, CDR1 is SEHNR and CDR2 is FQNEAQ (reference sequence). Trimming took off 5 bases at V and 1 base at J, with 14 bases between the two ends. The CDR3 extends over 15 amino acids. DNA of the CDR3: TGTGCCAGCAGCCCAACAGGGACGTTTAACTATGGCTACACCTTC. Protein sequence: CASSPTGTFNYGYTF.

In regard to this clone: One end of the junction is discordant with germline, which a read error may explain. CDR3 coding DNA: TGTGCCAGCAGGGCTGGCTATTCTCGGTGGGAGACCCAGTACTTC. It encodes CASRAGYSRWETQYF. V usage is TRBV5-1 and J usage is TRBJ2-5; perhaps TRBD1 as D (5 bases). CDR3 size: 15 residues. Germline CDR1 reads SGHRS; CDR2 reads YFSETQ.